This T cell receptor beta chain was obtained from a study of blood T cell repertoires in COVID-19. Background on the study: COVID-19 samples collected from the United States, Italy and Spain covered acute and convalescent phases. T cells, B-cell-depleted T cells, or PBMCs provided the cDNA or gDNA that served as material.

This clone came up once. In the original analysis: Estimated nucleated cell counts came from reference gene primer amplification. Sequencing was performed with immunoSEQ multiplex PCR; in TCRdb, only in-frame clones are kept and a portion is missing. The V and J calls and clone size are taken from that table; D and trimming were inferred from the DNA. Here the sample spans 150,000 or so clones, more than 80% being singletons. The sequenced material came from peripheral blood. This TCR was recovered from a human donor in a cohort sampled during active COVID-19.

The CDR3: CASSPARNRAGTEAFF. The CDR3 coding sequence is TGCGCCAGCAGTCCTGCCCGAAACCGAGCGGGCACTGAAGCTTTCTTT. V and J are TRBV4-3 and TRBJ1-1; D remains ambiguous. The CDR3 length is 16 residues. Trimming shortened V by 6 bases and J by 4 bases, and 21 bases separated the two germline ends. The germline CDR1 and CDR2 sequences are LGHNA and YSLEER.